This TCR beta chain came from a study of regulatory T cells in long-lasting Graves disease. Study observations and caveats: Favored gene segments in persistent disease were TRBV28, TRBJ1-2 and TRBJ2-5.

The TCR beta library used iRepertoire HTBI primers with Arm-PCR amplification of CDR3. TCRdb reprocessed the multiplex PCR reads with MiXCR, giving one entry per CDR3 protein. This table has hundreds of thousands of distinct CDR3 sequences, around 11% appearing once. This clonotype was counted many times. What it recognizes is unknown. Germline CDR1 is MNHEY and CDR2 is SVGAGI. This CDR3 is 13 amino acids long. With 1 base removed from V and 6 bases from J, the gap between germline ends came to 9 bases. Documented time point: newly diagnosed GD, antithyroid drugs for less than 3 months. The TCR library was made from RNA extracted from PBMCs. This same sample was also taken into another study, of T cells in Graves' hyperthyroidism and ophthalmopathy.

This chain connects TRBV6-5 to TRBJ1-2, with D uncertain. This TCR came from a young woman with Graves disease. Here the sequenced sample was peripheral blood mononuclear cells (PBMCs), taken at new diagnosis, from a patient treated with antithyroid drugs. The CDR3 sequence: CASSYWVRDGYTF. CDR3 DNA: TGTGCCAGCAGTTACTGGGTTCGGGATGGCTACACCTTC.